This TCR beta chain was recovered during a study of T cell responses to AZD1222 COVID-19 vaccine. On the study more broadly: Second-dose intervals of approximately 4 or approximately 12 weeks were pooled. Overall study findings and caveats: Nearly half of spike-specific TCRs reportedly target unmutated variant regions. Seropositive AZD1222 recipients at baseline numbered only 5 or 6. At 160-218 and 743-854, vaccine-associated CD4 TCRs were dominant, and they spanned spike.

This clone was counted only a few times. Antigen: not known. Clones were sequenced by immunoSEQ multiplex PCR, and TCRdb holds only the in-frame ones, with some missing. The sample lists roughly 250,000 clones, 85% to 95% occurring once. Germline V gene data show CDR1 as DFQATT and CDR2 as SNEGSKA (reference sequence). The CDR3 contains 12 residues. V was cut by 3 bases and J by 6 bases, with 8 bases left in between. This specimen consisted of peripheral blood, obtained on day 0 of AZD1222 vaccination. The sequence was obtained from an adult in good health. The chain is built from TRBV20-1 and TRBJ2-2; the D is unclear. The CDR3 loop reads CSASRIPGELFF. CDR3 in DNA: TGCAGTGCTAGTCGGATCCCCGGGGAGCTGTTTTTT.